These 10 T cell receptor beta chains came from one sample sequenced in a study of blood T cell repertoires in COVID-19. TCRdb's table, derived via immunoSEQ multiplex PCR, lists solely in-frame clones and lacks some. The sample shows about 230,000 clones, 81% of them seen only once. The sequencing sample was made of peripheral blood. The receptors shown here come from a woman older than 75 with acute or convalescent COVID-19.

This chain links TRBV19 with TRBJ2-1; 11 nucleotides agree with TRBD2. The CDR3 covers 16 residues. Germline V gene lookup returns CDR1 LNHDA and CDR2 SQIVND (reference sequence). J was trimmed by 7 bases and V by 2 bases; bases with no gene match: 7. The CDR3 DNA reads TGTGCCAGTAGTATAATTAGCGGGAGGGCAGTGAATGAGCAGTTCTTC. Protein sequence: CASSIISGRAVNEQFF.

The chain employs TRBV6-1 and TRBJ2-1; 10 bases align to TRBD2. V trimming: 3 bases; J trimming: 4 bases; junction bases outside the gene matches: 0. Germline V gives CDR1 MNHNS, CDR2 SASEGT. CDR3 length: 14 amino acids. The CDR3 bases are TGTGCCAGCAGTGATAGCGGGGGGTACAATGAGCAGTTCTTC. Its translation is CASSDSGGYNEQFF.

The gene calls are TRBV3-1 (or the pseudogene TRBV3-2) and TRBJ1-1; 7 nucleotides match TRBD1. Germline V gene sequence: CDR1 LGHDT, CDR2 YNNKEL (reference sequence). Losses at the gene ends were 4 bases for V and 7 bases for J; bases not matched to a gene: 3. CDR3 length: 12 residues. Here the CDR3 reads CASSLQGFEAFF. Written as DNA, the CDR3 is TGTGCCAGCAGCCTACAGGGGTTTGAAGCTTTCTTT.

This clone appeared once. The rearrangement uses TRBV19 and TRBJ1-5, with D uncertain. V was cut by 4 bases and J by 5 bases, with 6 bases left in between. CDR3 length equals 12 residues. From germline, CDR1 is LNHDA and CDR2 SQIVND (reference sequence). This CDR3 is CASSTQDQPQHF. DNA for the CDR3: TGTGCCAGTAGTACCCAGGATCAGCCCCAGCATTTT.

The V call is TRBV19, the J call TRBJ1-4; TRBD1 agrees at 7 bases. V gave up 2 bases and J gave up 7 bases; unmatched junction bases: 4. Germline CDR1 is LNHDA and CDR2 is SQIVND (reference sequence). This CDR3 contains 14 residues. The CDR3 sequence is CASSISGGGEKLFF. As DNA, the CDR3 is TGTGCCAGTAGTATATCAGGGGGTGGTGAAAAACTGTTTTTT.

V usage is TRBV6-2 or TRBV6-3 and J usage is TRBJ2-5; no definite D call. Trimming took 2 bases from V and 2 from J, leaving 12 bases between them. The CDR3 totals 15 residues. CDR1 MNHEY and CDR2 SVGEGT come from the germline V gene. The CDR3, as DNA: TGTGCCAGCAGTTACAATCCGGTACTACAAGAGACCCAGTACTTC. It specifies CASSYNPVLQETQYF.

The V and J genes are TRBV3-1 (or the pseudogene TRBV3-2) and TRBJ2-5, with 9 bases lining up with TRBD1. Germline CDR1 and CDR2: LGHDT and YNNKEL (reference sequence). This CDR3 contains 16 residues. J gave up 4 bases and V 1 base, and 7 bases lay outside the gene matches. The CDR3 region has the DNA TGTGCCAGCAGCCAAGTACAGGGGGCTAGGATAGAGACCCAGTACTTC. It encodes CASSQVQGARIETQYF.

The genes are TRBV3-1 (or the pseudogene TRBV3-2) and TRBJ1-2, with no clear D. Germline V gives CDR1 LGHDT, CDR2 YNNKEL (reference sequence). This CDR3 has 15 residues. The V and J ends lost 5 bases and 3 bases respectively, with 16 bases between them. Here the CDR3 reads CASSAGFGGDYGYTF. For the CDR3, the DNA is TGTGCCAGCAGCGCCGGGTTTGGCGGCGACTATGGCTACACCTTC.

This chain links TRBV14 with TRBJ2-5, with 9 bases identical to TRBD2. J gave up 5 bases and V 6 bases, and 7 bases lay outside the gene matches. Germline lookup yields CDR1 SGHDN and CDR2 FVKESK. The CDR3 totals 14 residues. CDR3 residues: CASRPSGRHETQYF. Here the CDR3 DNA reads TGTGCCAGCAGACCGAGCGGGAGGCACGAGACCCAGTACTTC.

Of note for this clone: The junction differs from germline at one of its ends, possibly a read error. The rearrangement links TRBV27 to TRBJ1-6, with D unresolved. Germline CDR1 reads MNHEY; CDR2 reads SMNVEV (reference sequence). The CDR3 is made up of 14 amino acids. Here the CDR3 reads CATGGQPSISALHF. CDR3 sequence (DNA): TGTGCCACGGGCGGGCAGCCGTCAATTTCAGCCCTCCACTTT.